Listed below are T cell receptor beta chains from one sample, sequenced in a study of PD-L1 blockade in urothelial cancer. Profiling relied on immunoSEQ multiplex PCR, and the TCRdb table lists in-frame clones only, not all of them. The sample holds roughly 100,000 clones, around 78% seen once. Sequencing used PBMCs, obtained around atezolizumab (anti-PD-L1) treatment. The origin of the receptors is a man between 65 and 85 years old with urothelial cancer. Each CDR3 is given with its conserved first and last residue. The D gene is left open where the match is weak. The listing skips clone size in some rows; elsewhere it reads once, few, many or a size class.

V,J,size,D,DNA,CDR3
TRBV7-2,TRBJ1-2,.,.,TGTGCCAGCAGCTTAGATAGGCAGGCGCTGGGCCCCCTTGGCTACACCTTC,CASSLDRQALGPLGYTF
TRBV7-8,TRBJ2-7,.,.,TGTGCCAGCAGCTTAGATCCAGGGCGGTACGAGCAGTACTTC,CASSLDPGRYEQYF
TRBV2,TRBJ2-7,.,TRBD2,TGTGCCAGCAGGATAGCGGGAGGGCCGGTACACGAGCAGTACTTC,CASRIAGGPVHEQYF
TRBV9,TRBJ2-1,.,TRBD1,TGTGCCAGCAGCGTTGGGACAGGTTACAATGAGCAGTTCTTC,CASSVGTGYNEQFF
TRBV21-1,TRBJ1-6,.,.,TGTGCCAGCCGCTACTATCCGGACACCTTTAATTCACCCCTCCACTTT,CASRYYPDTFNSPLHF
TRBV19,TRBJ2-2,.,TRBD2,TGTGCCAGTAAGACTAGCGGGGGTGGCGGGGAGCTGTTTTTT,CASKTSGGGGELFF
TRBV10-1,TRBJ2-7,few,TRBD2,TGCGCCAGCAGTCACAGCGGGAGGAACTACGAGCAGTACTTC,CASSHSGRNYEQYF
TRBV4-3,TRBJ2-1,.,TRBD2,TGCGCCAGCAGCCAAGAAAGACTAGCGGAGAGCTCCTACAATGAGCAGTTCTTC,CASSQERLAESSYNEQFF
TRBV5-4,TRBJ1-4,.,.,TGTGCCAGCAGCCGACAGGAAAATGAAAAACTGTTTTTT,CASSRQENEKLFF
TRBV29-1,TRBJ1-2,.,.,TGCAGCGTTGAAGATCAGGTGAACAGAAACTATGGCTACACCTTC,CSVEDQVNRNYGYTF
TRBV4-1,TRBJ1-1,.,.,TGCGCCAGCAGTCAAGAACAGGATTTTATCCCTGAAGCTTTCTTT,CASSQEQDFIPEAFF
TRBV19,TRBJ1-1,.,.,TGTGCCAGTAGTATAGATCATACAGGGATAGACCGCACTGAAGCTTTCTTT,CASSIDHTGIDRTEAFF
TRBV19,TRBJ2-1,.,TRBD2,TGTGCCAGTAGTTTAGCGGGTAGCTCCTACAATGAGCAGTTCTTC,CASSLAGSSYNEQFF
TRBV4-3,TRBJ2-3,few,.,TGCGCCAGCAGCCAAGTCCTTTCGAGCACAGATACGCAGTATTTT,CASSQVLSSTDTQYF
TRBV19,TRBJ1-5,.,TRBD1,TGTGCCAGTAGTACGACAGGGACGGACGGCAATCAGCCCCAGCATTTT,CASSTTGTDGNQPQHF
TRBV6-5,TRBJ2-2,.,.,TGTGCCAGCAGATTCAGCGGGCGGAACACCGGGGAGCTGTTTTTT,CASRFSGRNTGELFF
TRBV5-1,TRBJ2-3,.,TRBD2,TGCGCCAGCAGCTTGGGGCTAGCGGGGGTCCCTAGCACAGATACGCAGTATTTT,CASSLGLAGVPSTDTQYF
TRBV2,TRBJ2-7,.,.,TGTGCCAGCACGATGGCAGGGATCTACGAGCAGTACTTC,CASTMAGIYEQYF
TRBV5-5,TRBJ1-6,.,TRBD1,TGTGCCAGCAGCTCCACAGGGGGAGCGAATTCACCCCTCCACTTT,CASSSTGGANSPLHF
TRBV7-9,TRBJ2-7,.,TRBD2,TGTGCCAGCAGCGAGAAGGCCGGGGGGTCCTACGAGCAGTACTTC,CASSEKAGGSYEQYF
TRBV11-3,TRBJ2-7,.,TRBD1,TGTGCCAGCAGCCAAGGACAGGCGCTCTCCTACGAGCAGTACTTC,CASSQGQALSYEQYF
TRBV6-5,TRBJ2-7,.,TRBD1,TGTGCCAGCAGTTACTCGATGCAGGGGGATGTCAACGAGCAGTACTTC,CASSYSMQGDVNEQYF
TRBV19,TRBJ1-5,few,.,TGTGCCAGTACGCCGGGGGGGAGCCAGCCCCAGCATTTT,CASTPGGSQPQHF
TRBV13,TRBJ1-3,.,.,TGTGCCAGCAGCTTAGGACAAGTCTCTGGAAACACCATATATTTT,CASSLGQVSGNTIYF